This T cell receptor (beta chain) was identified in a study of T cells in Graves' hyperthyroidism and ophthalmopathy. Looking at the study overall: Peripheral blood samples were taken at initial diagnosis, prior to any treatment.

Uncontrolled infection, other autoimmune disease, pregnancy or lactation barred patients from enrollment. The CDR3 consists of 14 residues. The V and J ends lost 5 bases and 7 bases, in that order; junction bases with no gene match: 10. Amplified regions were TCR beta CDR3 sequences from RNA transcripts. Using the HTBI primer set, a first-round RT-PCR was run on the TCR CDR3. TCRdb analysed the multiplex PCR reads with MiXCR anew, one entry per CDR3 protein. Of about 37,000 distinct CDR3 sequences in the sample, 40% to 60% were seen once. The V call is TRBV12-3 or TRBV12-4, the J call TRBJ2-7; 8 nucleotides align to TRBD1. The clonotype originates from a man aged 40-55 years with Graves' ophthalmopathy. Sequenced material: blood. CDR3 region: CASSPQDREREQYF. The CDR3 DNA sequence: TGTGCCAGCAGTCCCCAGGACAGGGAACGGGAGCAGTACTTC.